The present T cell receptor (beta chain) was sequenced within a study of TIL therapy for anti-PD-1-resistant metastatic lung cancer. Study as a whole: Four tumors were EGFR-mutant and two were ALK-rearranged.

CDR1 and CDR2 (germline): MDHEN, SYDVKM. The CDR3 covers 12 residues. The V and J ends lost 1 base and 3 bases respectively, with 3 bases between them. This was the immunoSEQ v3 assay. Profiled with immunoSEQ multiplex PCR; TCRdb holds only in-frame clones, not every one. The sample holds roughly 9,800 clones; around 54% are singletons and the top ten take roughly an eighth. Time point: pre-treatment sample, taken before nivolumab and TIL therapy. Pleural nodules or supraclavicular lymph nodes made up most of the excised metastases sampled. Study-level points and caveats: Treatment-naive, never-smoker and oncogene-addicted patients were overrepresented in this highly selected cohort. Many TIL product clones were absent from baseline tumor, suggesting clonal contraction.

A word on this clone: Its cognate antigen is unknown.

This specimen consisted of tumor tissue, obtained at baseline. This receptor was obtained from a person between 25 and 80 years old with non-small cell lung cancer. The chain joins TRBV28 to TRBJ1-1; D not resolved. CDR3 sequence: CASSLSDTEAFF. In nucleotides, the CDR3 is TGTGCCAGCAGTTTATCAGACACTGAAGCTTTCTTT.